This TCR beta chain was documented in a study of blood T cells in healthy people across ages. Whole-study results and caveats: Roughly linear age-related decline in beta diversity appeared, significant by age about 40.

A note on this clonotype: Its specificity is unknown. A much more abundant neighbour one base away suggests this may be a read error.

It was with a sample-barcoded 5' primer and a J-beta primer mix that a second PCR of about 6 to 12 cycles was run. TCRdb reprocessed the 5' RACE reads with MiXCR, giving one entry per CDR3 protein. The sample has approximately 810,000 distinct CDR3 sequences, under 30% seen once; the top ten hold approximately 15%. Total RNA was extracted at no less than 6 micrograms per sample. The germline V gene has CDR1 MGHDK and CDR2 SYGVNS. The CDR3 is made up of 11 amino acids. V shed 3 bases and J shed 11 bases, with 10 bases lying between them. Sequenced: blood. The receptor was isolated from an elderly woman in good health. This sequence joins TRBV25-1 and TRBJ2-5; D is unresolved. CDR3 in amino acids: CASSDPNEQYF. The DNA for the CDR3 is TGTGCCAGCAGTGACCCCAATGAGCAGTACTTC.